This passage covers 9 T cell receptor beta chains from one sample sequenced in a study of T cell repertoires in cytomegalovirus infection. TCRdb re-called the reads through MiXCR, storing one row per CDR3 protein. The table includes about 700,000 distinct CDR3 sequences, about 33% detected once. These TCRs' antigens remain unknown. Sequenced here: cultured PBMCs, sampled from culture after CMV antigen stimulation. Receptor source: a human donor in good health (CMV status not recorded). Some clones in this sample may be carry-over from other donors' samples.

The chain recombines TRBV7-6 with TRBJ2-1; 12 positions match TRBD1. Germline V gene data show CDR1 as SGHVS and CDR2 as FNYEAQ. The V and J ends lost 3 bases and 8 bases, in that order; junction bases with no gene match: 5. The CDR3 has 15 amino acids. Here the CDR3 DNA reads TGTGCCAGCAGCTTCGGGACAGGGGGCATCGATGAGCAGTTCTTC. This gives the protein CASSFGTGGIDEQFF.

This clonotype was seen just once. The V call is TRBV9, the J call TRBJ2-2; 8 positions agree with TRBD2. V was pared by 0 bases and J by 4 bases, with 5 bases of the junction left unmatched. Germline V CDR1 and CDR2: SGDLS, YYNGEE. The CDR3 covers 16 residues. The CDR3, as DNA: TGTGCCAGCAGCGTAGAAATCGGGAGGGCCACCGGGGAGCTGTTTTTT. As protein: CASSVEIGRATGELFF.

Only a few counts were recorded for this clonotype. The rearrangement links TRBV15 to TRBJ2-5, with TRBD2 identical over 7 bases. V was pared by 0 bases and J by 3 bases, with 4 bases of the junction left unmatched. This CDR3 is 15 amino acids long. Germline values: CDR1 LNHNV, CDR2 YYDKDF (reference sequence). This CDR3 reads CATSRDWGGEETQYF. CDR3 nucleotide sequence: TGTGCCACCAGCAGAGATTGGGGGGGAGAAGAGACCCAGTACTTC.

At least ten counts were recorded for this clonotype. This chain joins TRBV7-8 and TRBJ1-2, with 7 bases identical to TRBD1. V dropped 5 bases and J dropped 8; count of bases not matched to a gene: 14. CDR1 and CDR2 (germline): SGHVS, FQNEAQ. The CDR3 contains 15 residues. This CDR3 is CASSPAGTVALGYTF. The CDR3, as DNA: TGTGCCAGCAGCCCCGCCGGGACAGTCGCATTGGGCTACACCTTC.

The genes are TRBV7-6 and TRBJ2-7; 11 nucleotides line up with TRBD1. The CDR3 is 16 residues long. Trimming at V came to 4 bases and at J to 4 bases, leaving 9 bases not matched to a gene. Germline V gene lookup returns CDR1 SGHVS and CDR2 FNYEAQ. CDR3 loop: CASSYGQGASGYEQYF. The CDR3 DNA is TGTGCCAGCAGCTACGGACAGGGGGCTTCGGGGTACGAGCAGTACTTC.

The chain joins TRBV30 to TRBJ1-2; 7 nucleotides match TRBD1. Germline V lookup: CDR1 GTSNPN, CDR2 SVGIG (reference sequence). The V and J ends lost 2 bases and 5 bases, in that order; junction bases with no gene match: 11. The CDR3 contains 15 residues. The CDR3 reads CAWSPRGPLWYGYTF. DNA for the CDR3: TGTGCCTGGAGTCCTAGGGGGCCATTGTGGTATGGCTACACCTTC.

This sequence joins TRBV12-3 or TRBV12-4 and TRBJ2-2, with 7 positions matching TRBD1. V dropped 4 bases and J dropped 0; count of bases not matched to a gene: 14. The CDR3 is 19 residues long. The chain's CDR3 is CASSSTRQGPHSNTGELFF. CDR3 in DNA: TGTGCCAGCAGTTCGACCCGACAGGGTCCCCATTCGAACACCGGGGAGCTGTTTTTT.

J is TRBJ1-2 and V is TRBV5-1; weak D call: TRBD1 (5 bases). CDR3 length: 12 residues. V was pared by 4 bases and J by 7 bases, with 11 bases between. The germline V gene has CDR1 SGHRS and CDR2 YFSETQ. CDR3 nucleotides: TGCGCCAGCAGCCCAGGACATAGTGGCTACACCTTC. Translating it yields CASSPGHSGYTF.

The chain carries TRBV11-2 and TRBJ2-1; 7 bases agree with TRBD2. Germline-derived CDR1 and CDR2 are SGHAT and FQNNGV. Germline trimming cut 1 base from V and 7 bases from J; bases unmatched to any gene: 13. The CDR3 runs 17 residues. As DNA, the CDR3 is TGTGCCAGCAGCTTAGGACGGGGGAGGGCCCTTTTGAATGAGCAGTTCTTC. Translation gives CASSLGRGRALLNEQFF.